This is a list of T cell receptor beta chains from one sample in a study of blood T cell repertoires in COVID-19. Repertoires were generated with immunoSEQ multiplex PCR, while TCRdb's copy carries only in-frame clones and drops some. The data hold 130,000 to 150,000 clones, with over 80% observed a single time. Sample: PBMCs or T cells enriched from blood (not recorded which). Receptors originate from a man aged 55 to 70 who had recovered from COVID-19. CDR3s include the opening cysteine and the closing phenylalanine or tryptophan. The D gene is left open where the match is weak. Only some rows state a clone size, as once, few, many or a class for expanded clones.

D gene | clone size | J gene | V gene | CDR3 protein | CDR3 DNA
TRBD1 | . | TRBJ1-2 | TRBV18 | CASSPVRDSYLSSYGYTF | TGTGCCAGCTCACCAGTCCGGGACAGCTATCTCTCTAGCTATGGCTACACCTTC
. | . | TRBJ1-1 | TRBV2 | CASRIREKETEAFF | TGTGCCAGCAGAATTAGGGAGAAGGAAACTGAAGCTTTCTTT
TRBD2 | . | TRBJ2-1 | TRBV11-3 | CASSIGVPGELAGVLDEQFF | TGTGCCAGCAGCATAGGGGTCCCGGGCGAACTAGCGGGAGTTCTCGATGAGCAGTTCTTC
TRBD1 | . | TRBJ1-2 | TRBV18 | CASSPLTGTGSSYGYTF | TGTGCCAGCTCACCACTGACCGGGACAGGGAGCAGCTATGGCTACACCTTC
TRBD1 | once | TRBJ1-4 | TRBV30 | CAWLDRGREKLFF | TGTGCCTGGTTGGACAGGGGGAGAGAAAAACTGTTTTTT
TRBD1 | . | TRBJ1-2 | TRBV15 | CATRHDRANYGYTF | TGTGCCACCAGGCATGACAGGGCTAACTATGGCTACACCTTC
TRBD1 | . | TRBJ2-7 | TRBV5-1 | CASNRMGQGADEQYF | TGCGCCAGCAACCGTATGGGACAGGGGGCTGACGAGCAGTACTTC
. | . | TRBJ2-1 | TRBV11-2 | CASSAVNNEQFF | TGTGCCAGCAGCGCGGTTAACAATGAGCAGTTCTTC
TRBD1 | . | TRBJ1-6 | TRBV30 | CAWKPGQADSPLHF | TGTGCCTGGAAACCGGGACAGGCGGATTCACCCCTCCACTTT
TRBD1 | . | TRBJ1-2 | TRBV6-5 | CASRDRVDGYTF | TGTGCCAGCAGGGACAGGGTCGATGGCTACACCTTC
. | once | TRBJ2-2 | TRBV2 | CASRDSGYTGELFF | TGTGCCAGCAGAGATTCAGGATACACCGGGGAGCTGTTTTTT
TRBD1 | . | TRBJ2-2 | TRBV5-1 | CASSSTGQGSTGELFF | TGCGCCAGCAGCTCAACGGGACAGGGGTCGACCGGGGAGCTGTTTTTT
TRBD2 | . | TRBJ2-1 | TRBV2 | CASSDLAGGPSEQFF | TGTGCCAGCAGTGATCTAGCGGGAGGGCCCAGTGAGCAGTTCTTC
. | . | TRBJ1-1 | TRBV5-4 | CASSYPQGSGTEAFF | TGTGCCAGCAGCTACCCACAGGGAAGTGGCACTGAAGCTTTCTTT
TRBD1 | many | TRBJ2-5 | TRBV13 | CASSPTGAETQYF | TGTGCCAGCAGCCCGACAGGGGCAGAGACCCAGTACTTC
. | once | TRBJ1-5 | TRBV6-1 | CASSEAGAAYSNQPQHF | TGTGCCAGCAGTGAGGCGGGGGCAGCTTATAGCAATCAGCCCCAGCATTTT
. | . | TRBJ1-4 | TRBV7-9 | CASSLPGRIGEKLFF | TGTGCCAGCAGCTTACCCGGGAGAATAGGTGAAAAACTGTTTTTT
. | . | TRBJ1-2 | TRBV11-2 | CASSLGVTANYGYTF | TGTGCCAGCAGCTTAGGGGTGACAGCTAACTATGGCTACACCTTC
TRBD1 | few | TRBJ2-3 | TRBV15 | CATSRTGGGTDTQYF | TGTGCCACCAGCAGGACAGGGGGGGGCACAGATACGCAGTATTTT
. | . | TRBJ1-1 | TRBV5-1 | CASSLAKGYSPENTEAFF | TGCGCCAGCAGCTTGGCCAAAGGTTACAGTCCGGAGAACACTGAAGCTTTCTTT
. | few | TRBJ1-2 | TRBV28 | CASSLALIGYTF | TGTGCCAGCAGTTTGGCCCTCATCGGCTACACCTTC
. | . | TRBJ1-2 | TRBV6-5 | CASSYSSGRESYGYTF | TGTGCCAGCAGTTACTCCTCGGGGAGGGAGAGCTATGGCTACACCTTC
TRBD1 | . | TRBJ2-7 | TRBV20-1 | CSAGGQAVQYF | TGCAGTGCGGGGGGACAGGCGGTGCAGTACTTC
. | . | TRBJ1-6 | TRBV5-6 | CASSLTRRGDRSPLHF | TGTGCCAGCAGCTTGACCCGAAGGGGTGACCGGTCACCCCTCCACTTT
TRBD1 | . | TRBJ1-1 | TRBV5-4 | CASSRQGYTEAFF | TGTGCCAGCAGTCGACAGGGTTACACTGAAGCTTTCTTT
. | . | TRBJ1-5 | TRBV11-2 | CASSLDRFGNQPQHF | TGTGCCAGCAGCTTAGATCGTTTTGGCAATCAGCCCCAGCATTTT
. | . | TRBJ1-2 | TRBV5-6 | CASRAAGTNYGYTF | TGTGCCAGCAGGGCCGCGGGGACTAACTATGGCTACACCTTC
. | few | TRBJ1-6 | TRBV28 | CASSLQGGNSPLHF | TGTGCCAGCAGTTTACAGGGAGGTAATTCACCCCTCCACTTT
TRBD1 | . | TRBJ1-1 | TRBV18 | CASSPTGGVLGTEAFF | TGTGCCAGCTCACCCACAGGGGGCGTATTGGGCACTGAAGCTTTCTTT
. | . | TRBJ1-2 | TRBV5-4 | CASSLDWQIYGYTF | TGTGCCAGCAGCTTGGATTGGCAAATCTATGGCTACACCTTC
. | once | TRBJ1-5 | TRBV12-2 | CASCSREDSNQPQHF | TGTGCAAGTTGCTCCCGGGAGGATAGCAATCAGCCCCAGCATTTT
. | . | TRBJ2-2 | TRBV5-1 | CASSLDRGELFF | TGCGCCAGCAGCTTGGATCGGGGGGAGCTGTTTTTT
TRBD2 | . | TRBJ2-5 | TRBV11-2 | CASSLVGRASGGQETQYF | TGTGCCAGCAGCTTAGTAGGACGGGCTAGCGGGGGGCAGGAGACCCAGTACTTC
. | . | TRBJ2-7 | TRBV6-5 | CASRATVLEQYF | TGTGCCAGCAGGGCGACAGTACTGGAGCAGTACTTC
. | few | TRBJ1-2 | TRBV10-1 | CASSPSKNYGYTF | TGCGCCAGCAGTCCATCCAAAAACTATGGCTACACCTTC
. | . | TRBJ2-3 | TRBV29-1 | CSVSRAGSTDTQYF | TGCAGCGTTTCGAGGGCAGGATCCACAGATACGCAGTATTTT
. | . | TRBJ1-5 | TRBV6-5 | CASKQGPGEYQPQHF | TGTGCCAGCAAACAAGGTCCGGGGGAATATCAGCCCCAGCATTTT
TRBD2 | . | TRBJ2-7 | TRBV2 | CASSEGTSGSMTYEQYF | TGTGCCAGCAGCGAGGGGACTAGCGGCTCCATGACCTACGAGCAGTACTTC
TRBD2 | . | TRBJ2-1 | TRBV5-1 | CASSFSGDYNEQFF | TGCGCCAGCAGCTTTAGCGGGGACTACAATGAGCAGTTCTTC
. | . | TRBJ1-5 | TRBV18 | CASSPVGRGGNQPQHF | TGTGCCAGCTCACCAGTAGGGCGGGGAGGAAATCAGCCCCAGCATTTT
TRBD1 | few | TRBJ1-4 | TRBV18 | CASSPETGGNEKLFF | TGTGCCAGCTCACCCGAGACAGGGGGTAATGAAAAACTGTTTTTT
. | . | TRBJ2-7 | TRBV19 | CASRTDRSSYEQYF | TGTGCCAGTAGGACCGACAGGAGCTCCTACGAGCAGTACTTC
. | . | TRBJ1-3 | TRBV3-1/TRBV3-2 | CASSQEEISMTGNTIYF | TGTGCCAGCAGCCAAGAAGAAATCTCTATGACTGGAAACACCATATATTTT
. | . | TRBJ2-7 | TRBV6-6 | CASSYSRRGSSYEQYF | TGTGCCAGCAGTTACTCGAGACGGGGGAGCTCCTACGAGCAGTACTTC